The 9 T cell receptor beta chains in this list originate from one sample, sequenced in a study of blood T cell repertoires in COVID-19. Method: immunoSEQ multiplex PCR; TCRdb's copy keeps in-frame clones and lacks some. This sample has roughly 60,000 clones, with 75% to 85% found just once. Sequencing was carried out using peripheral blood. Receptors were obtained from a human donor in a cohort sampled during active COVID-19.

This clone has only one observation. The V and J genes are TRBV10-3 and TRBJ1-1; D is ambiguous. The CDR3 loop spans 13 amino acids. Germline V lookup: CDR1 ENHRY, CDR2 SYGVKD. Between the trimmed V and J ends, which lost 6 bases and 1 base, there was a span of 9 bases. CDR3 residues: CAIRRKTNTEAFF. The CDR3 DNA sequence: TGTGCCATCAGGCGGAAAACGAACACTGAAGCTTTCTTT.

The gene calls are TRBV28 and TRBJ2-7; TRBD1 matches at 10 bases. The CDR3 runs to 15 residues. The V and J ends lost 6 bases and 3 bases, in that order; junction bases with no gene match: 8. The germline gives CDR1 MDHEN, CDR2 SYDVKM. Here the CDR3 DNA reads TGTGCCAGCAGGATAGGGGGGACAGGGGTCTACGAGCAGTACTTC. Residues: CASRIGGTGVYEQYF.

The V and J genes are TRBV24-1 and TRBJ1-3; perhaps TRBD1 as D (5 bases). The CDR3 has 15 residues. V lost 4 bases and J 3 bases, leaving 12 bases between the germline ends. Looked up from germline, CDR1 is KGHDR and CDR2 is SFDVKD. The CDR3 DNA reads as TGTGCCACCAGTGAAACCGGGGGAGATGGAAACACCATATATTTT. It yields the protein CATSETGGDGNTIYF.

The chain uses TRBV5-4 and TRBJ2-1; D is perhaps TRBD2 (6 bases). This CDR3 has 15 residues. Trimming shortened V by 0 bases and J by 7 bases, and 14 bases separated the two germline ends. From germline, CDR1 is SGHNT and CDR2 YYREEE (reference sequence). The CDR3 DNA sequence: TGTGCCAGCAGCTTGGGGGGGTCAGGGAGGAATGAGCAGTTCTTC. Translation: CASSLGGSGRNEQFF.

This clone was seen once. This chain connects TRBV28 to TRBJ1-4; the match to TRBD1 covers 9 bases. Germline V gene sequence: CDR1 MDHEN, CDR2 SYDVKM. With V trimmed by 5 bases and J by 7 bases, 17 bases remained unmatched. The length of the CDR3 is 18 residues. In DNA form, the CDR3 reads TGTGCCAGCAGTCCCCCCGGACAGGGGAAAGTCAAAAGTGAAAAACTGTTTTTT. The encoded protein is CASSPPGQGKVKSEKLFF. The whole variable domain, remainder taken from reference TRBV28 and TRBJ1-4, is DVKVTQSSRYLVKRTGEKVFLECVQDMDHENMFWYRQDPGLGLRLIYFSYDVKMKEKGDIPEGYSVSREKKERFSLILESASTNQTSMYLCASSPPGQGKVKSEKLFFGSGTQLSVL.

This clone appeared once. This chain uses TRBV20-1 with TRBJ2-1, with TRBD2 matching 10 bases. The CDR3 is 14 amino acids. Looked up from germline, CDR1 is DFQATT and CDR2 is SNEGSKA (reference sequence). V trimming: 3 bases; J trimming: 8 bases; junction bases outside the gene matches: 7. The CDR3: CSASSGRLIDEQFF. CDR3 nucleotide sequence: TGCAGTGCTAGTAGCGGGAGGTTGATTGATGAGCAGTTCTTC.

DNA of the CDR3: TGTGCCAGCAGCTTATCCAGCCGGGATTCACCCCTCCACTTT. Translation: CASSLSSRDSPLHF. The chain uses TRBV7-3 and TRBJ1-6; no definite D call. The CDR3 is made up of 14 amino acids. The germline V gene encodes CDR1 SGHTA and CDR2 FQGTGA. V was clipped by 2 bases and J by 8 bases, with 10 bases between them.

The chain is built from TRBV7-9 and TRBJ1-1; 8 bases map to TRBD1. Germline CDR1 reads SEHNR; CDR2 reads FQNEAQ (reference sequence). V lost 1 base, J lost 2 bases, and 6 bases stayed unmatched. The CDR3 has 16 amino acids. The CDR3 reads CASSLGYGQGNTEAFF. In nucleotides, the CDR3 is TGTGCCAGCAGCTTAGGGTACGGACAGGGCAACACTGAAGCTTTCTTT.

The chain is built from TRBV28 and TRBJ2-6; no reliable D call. Trimming removed 1 base from V and 0 bases from J, with 7 bases in between. This CDR3 comprises 16 residues. Per germline, CDR1 MDHEN and CDR2 SYDVKM. The DNA for the CDR3 is TGTGCCAGCAGTTTATCCCCCAGCTCTGGGGCCAACGTCCTGACTTTC. It translates to CASSLSPSSGANVLTF. Variable domain in full (rest from reference TRBV28 and TRBJ2-6): DVKVTQSSRYLVKRTGEKVFLECVQDMDHENMFWYRQDPGLGLRLIYFSYDVKMKEKGDIPEGYSVSREKKERFSLILESASTNQTSMYLCASSLSPSSGANVLTFGAGSRLTVL.